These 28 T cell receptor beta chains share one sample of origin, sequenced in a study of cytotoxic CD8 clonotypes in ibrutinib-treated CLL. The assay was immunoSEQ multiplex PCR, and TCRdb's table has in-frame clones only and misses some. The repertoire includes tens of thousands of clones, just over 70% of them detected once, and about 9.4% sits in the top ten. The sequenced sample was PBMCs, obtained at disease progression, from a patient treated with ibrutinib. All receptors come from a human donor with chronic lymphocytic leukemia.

CDR3 DNA sequence: TGTGCCTGGAGTACCCTAAACAGTTACTCCTACAATGAGCAGTTCTTC. This gives the protein CAWSTLNSYSYNEQFF. The rearrangement uses TRBV30 and TRBJ2-1; D remains ambiguous. Between the trimmed V and J ends, which lost 2 bases and 0 bases, there was a span of 14 bases. Per the germline V gene, CDR1 is GTSNPN and CDR2 is SVGIG (reference sequence). CDR3 length equals 16 residues.

CDR3 nucleotides: TGTGCCAGCAGCCCTGGACTAGCGAAGAATGAGCAGTTCTTC. It specifies CASSPGLAKNEQFF. The genes are TRBV5-6 and TRBJ2-1, with 9 nucleotides matching TRBD2. The J segment lost 7 bases and the V segment lost 4 bases, leaving 6 bases of the junction unmatched. The CDR3 totals 14 residues. The V gene's germline CDR1 is SGHDT and CDR2 YYEEEE.

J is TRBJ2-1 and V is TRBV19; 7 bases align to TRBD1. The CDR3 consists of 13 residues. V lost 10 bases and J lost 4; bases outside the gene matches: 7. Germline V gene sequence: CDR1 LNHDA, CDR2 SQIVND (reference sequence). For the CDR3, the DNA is TGTGCCACTGTACAGGGGACATACAATGAGCAGTTCTTC. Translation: CATVQGTYNEQFF.

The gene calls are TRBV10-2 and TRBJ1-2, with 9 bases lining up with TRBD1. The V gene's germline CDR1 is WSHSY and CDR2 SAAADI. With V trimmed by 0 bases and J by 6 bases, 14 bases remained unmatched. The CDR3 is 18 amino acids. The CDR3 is CASSESRDRVSSPNGYTF. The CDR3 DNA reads TGCGCCAGCAGTGAGTCGAGGGACAGGGTCTCCTCTCCTAATGGCTACACCTTC.

Here the CDR3 reads CASSESATRDNEQFF. For the CDR3, the DNA is TGCGCCAGCAGTGAGAGCGCTACCCGGGACAATGAGCAGTTCTTC. This chain links TRBV10-1 with TRBJ2-1, with D hard to call. The germline V gene has CDR1 WNHNN and CDR2 SYGVQD (reference sequence). The CDR3 contains 15 residues. V was clipped by 2 bases and J by 5 bases, with 13 bases between them.

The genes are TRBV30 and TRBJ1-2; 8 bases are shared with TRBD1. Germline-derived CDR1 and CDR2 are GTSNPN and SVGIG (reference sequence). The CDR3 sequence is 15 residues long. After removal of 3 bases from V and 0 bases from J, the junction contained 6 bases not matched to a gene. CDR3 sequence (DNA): TGTGCCTGGAGCCCACAGGGGGAAGCTAACTATGGCTACACCTTC. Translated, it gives CAWSPQGEANYGYTF.

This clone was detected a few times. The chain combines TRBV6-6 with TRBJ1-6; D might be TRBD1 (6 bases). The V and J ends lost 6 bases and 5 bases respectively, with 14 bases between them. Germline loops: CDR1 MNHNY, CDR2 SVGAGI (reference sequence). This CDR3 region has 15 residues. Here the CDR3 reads CASSLTGTNNSPLHF. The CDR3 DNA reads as TGTGCCAGCAGCCTGACCGGGACAAATAATTCACCCCTCCACTTT.

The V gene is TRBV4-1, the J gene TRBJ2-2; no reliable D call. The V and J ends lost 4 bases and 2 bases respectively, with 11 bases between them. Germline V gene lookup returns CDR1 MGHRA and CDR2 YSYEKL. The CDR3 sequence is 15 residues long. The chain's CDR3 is CASSLASTNTGELFF. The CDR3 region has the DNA TGCGCCAGCAGCCTAGCATCGACTAACACCGGGGAGCTGTTTTTT.

Written as DNA, the CDR3 is TGTGCCAGCAGTTACCCAGGACAGGGCGCTGAAGCTTTCTTT. Translation gives CASSYPGQGAEAFF. The chain links TRBV6-5 to TRBJ1-1, with 8 bases identical to TRBD1. J was trimmed by 6 bases and V by 2 bases; bases with no gene match: 5. The germline gives CDR1 MNHEY, CDR2 SVGAGI. The CDR3 loop spans 14 amino acids.

This CDR3 is CASRPGGGVNTGELFF. In DNA, the CDR3 is TGCGCCAGCAGGCCCGGAGGCGGAGTTAACACCGGGGAGCTGTTTTTT. The V and J genes are TRBV5-1 and TRBJ2-2; TRBD2 might be the D (5 bases). V lost 5 bases, J lost 2 bases, and 16 bases lay in between. Per germline, CDR1 SGHRS and CDR2 YFSETQ. The CDR3 spans 16 residues.

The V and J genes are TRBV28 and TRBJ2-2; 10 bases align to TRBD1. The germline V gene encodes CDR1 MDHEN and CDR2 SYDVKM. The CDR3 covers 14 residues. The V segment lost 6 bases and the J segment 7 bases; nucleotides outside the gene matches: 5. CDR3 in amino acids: CASRRQGADGELFF. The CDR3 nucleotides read TGTGCCAGCAGACGACAGGGGGCTGACGGGGAGCTGTTTTTT.

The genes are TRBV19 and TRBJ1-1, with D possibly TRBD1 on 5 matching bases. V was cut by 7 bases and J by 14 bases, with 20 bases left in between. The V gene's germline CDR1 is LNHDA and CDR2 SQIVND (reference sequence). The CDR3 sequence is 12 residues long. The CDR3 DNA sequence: TGTGCCAGTACGATCCTTGGGGGGGAGAAGTTCTTT. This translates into CASTILGGEKFF. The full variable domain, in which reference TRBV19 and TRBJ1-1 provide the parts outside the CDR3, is DGGITQSPKYLFRKEGQNVTLSCEQNLNHDAMYWYRQDPGQGLRLIYYSQIVNDFQKGDIAEGYSVSREKKESFPLTVTSAQKNPTAFYLCASTILGGEKFFGQGTRLTVV.

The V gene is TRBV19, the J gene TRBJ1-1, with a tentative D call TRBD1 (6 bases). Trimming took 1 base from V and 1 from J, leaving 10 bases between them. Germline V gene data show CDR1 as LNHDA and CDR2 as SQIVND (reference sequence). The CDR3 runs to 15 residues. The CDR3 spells CASSIVGAGNTEAFF. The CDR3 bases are TGTGCCAGTAGTATAGTGGGGGCGGGGAACACTGAAGCTTTCTTT.

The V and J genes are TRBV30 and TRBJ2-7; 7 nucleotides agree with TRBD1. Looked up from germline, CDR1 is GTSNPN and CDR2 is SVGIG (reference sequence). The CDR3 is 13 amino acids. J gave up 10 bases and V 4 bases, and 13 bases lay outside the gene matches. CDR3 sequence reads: CAWTRTGERGQYF. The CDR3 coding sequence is TGTGCCTGGACCCGAACAGGGGAAAGGGGTCAGTACTTC.

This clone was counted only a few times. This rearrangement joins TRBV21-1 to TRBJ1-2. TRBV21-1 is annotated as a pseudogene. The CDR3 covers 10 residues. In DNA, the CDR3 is TGTGCCAGGCTCGTCTATGGCTACACCTTC. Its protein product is CARLVYGYTF.

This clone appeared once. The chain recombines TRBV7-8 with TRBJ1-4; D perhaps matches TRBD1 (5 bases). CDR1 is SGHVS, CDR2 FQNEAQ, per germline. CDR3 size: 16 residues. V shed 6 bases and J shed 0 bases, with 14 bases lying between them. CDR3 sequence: CASRPGRITTNEKLFF. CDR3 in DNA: TGTGCCAGCAGGCCGGGACGGATAACAACTAATGAAAAACTGTTTTTT.

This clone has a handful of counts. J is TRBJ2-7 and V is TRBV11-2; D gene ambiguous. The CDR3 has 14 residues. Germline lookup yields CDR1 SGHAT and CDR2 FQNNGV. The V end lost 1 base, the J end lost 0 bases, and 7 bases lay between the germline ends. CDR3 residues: CASSLALYSYEQYF. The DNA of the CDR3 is TGTGCCAGCAGCTTAGCCCTCTACTCCTACGAGCAGTACTTC.

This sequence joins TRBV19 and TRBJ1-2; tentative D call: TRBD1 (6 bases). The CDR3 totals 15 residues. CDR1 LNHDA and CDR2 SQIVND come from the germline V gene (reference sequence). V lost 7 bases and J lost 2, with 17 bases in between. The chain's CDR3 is CASTPGTRGNYGYTF. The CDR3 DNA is TGTGCCAGTACCCCAGGGACACGGGGGAACTATGGCTACACCTTC.

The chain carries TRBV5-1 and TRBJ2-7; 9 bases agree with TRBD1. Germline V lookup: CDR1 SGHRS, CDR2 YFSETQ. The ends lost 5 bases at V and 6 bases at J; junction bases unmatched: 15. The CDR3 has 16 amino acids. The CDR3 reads CASRGNTGTGNVEQYF. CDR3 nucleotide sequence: TGCGCCAGCAGAGGTAATACCGGGACAGGGAACGTCGAGCAGTACTTC.

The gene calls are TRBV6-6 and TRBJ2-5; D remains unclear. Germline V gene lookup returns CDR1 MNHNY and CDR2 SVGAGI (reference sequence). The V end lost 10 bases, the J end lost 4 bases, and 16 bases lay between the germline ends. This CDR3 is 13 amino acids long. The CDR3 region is CATATLDLETQYF. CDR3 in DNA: TGTGCCACCGCGACGCTAGATTTAGAGACCCAGTACTTC.

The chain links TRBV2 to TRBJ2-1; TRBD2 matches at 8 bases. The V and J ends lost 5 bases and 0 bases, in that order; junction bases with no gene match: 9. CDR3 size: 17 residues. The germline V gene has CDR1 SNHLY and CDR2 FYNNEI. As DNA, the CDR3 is TGTGCCAGCAGTCCAACGGGACTAGAGAGCTCCTACAATGAGCAGTTCTTC. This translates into CASSPTGLESSYNEQFF.

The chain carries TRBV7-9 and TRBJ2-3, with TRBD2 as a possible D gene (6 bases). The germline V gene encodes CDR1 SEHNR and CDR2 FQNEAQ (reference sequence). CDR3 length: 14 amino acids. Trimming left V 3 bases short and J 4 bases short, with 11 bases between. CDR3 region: CASSFSGSADTQYF. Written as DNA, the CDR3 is TGTGCCAGCAGCTTTTCCGGGAGCGCAGATACGCAGTATTTT.

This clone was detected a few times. CDR3 bases: TGTGCCAGCAGTGACAAGAACACTGAAGCTTTCTTT. Translated: CASSDKNTEAFF. V is TRBV25-1 and J is TRBJ1-1; D is unclear. The germline gives CDR1 MGHDK, CDR2 SYGVNS. V was shortened by 3 bases and J by 1 base, with 3 bases between the two germline ends. This CDR3 has 12 residues.

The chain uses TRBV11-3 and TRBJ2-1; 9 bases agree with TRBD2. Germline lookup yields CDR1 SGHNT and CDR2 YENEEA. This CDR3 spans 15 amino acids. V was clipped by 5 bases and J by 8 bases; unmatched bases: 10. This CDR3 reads CASSPLAGPGHEQFF. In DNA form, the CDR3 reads TGTGCCAGCAGCCCCCTAGCGGGGCCCGGCCATGAGCAGTTCTTC.

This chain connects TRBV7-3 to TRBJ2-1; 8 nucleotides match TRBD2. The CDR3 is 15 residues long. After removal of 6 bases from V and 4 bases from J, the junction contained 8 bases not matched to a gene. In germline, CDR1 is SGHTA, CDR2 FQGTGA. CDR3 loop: CASSPGAGGYNEQFF. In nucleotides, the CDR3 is TGTGCCAGCAGTCCCGGCGCGGGGGGATACAATGAGCAGTTCTTC.

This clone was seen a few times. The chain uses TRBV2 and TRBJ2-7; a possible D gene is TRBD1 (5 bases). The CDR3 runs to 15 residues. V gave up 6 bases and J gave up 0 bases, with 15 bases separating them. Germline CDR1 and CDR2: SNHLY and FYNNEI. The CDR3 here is CASSLLSRASYEQYF. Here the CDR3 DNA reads TGTGCCAGCAGCCTCCTCTCCAGGGCCTCCTACGAGCAGTACTTC.

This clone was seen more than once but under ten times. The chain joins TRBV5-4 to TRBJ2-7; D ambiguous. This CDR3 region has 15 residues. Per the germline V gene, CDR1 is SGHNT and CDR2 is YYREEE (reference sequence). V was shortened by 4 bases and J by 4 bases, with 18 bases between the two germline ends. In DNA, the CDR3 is TGTGCCAGCAGCCAGAGTAACAGCGAGAAGTACGAGCAGTACTTC. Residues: CASSQSNSEKYEQYF. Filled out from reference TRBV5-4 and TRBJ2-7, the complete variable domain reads ETGVTQSPTHLIKTRGQQVTLRCSSQSGHNTVSWYQQALGQGPQFIFQYYREEENGRGNFPPRFSGLQFPNYSSELNVNALELDDSALYLCASSQSNSEKYEQYFGPGTRLTVT.

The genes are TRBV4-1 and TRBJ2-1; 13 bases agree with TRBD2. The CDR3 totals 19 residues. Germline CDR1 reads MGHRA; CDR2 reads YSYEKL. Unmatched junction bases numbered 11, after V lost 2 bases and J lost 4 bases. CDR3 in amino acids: CASSQQTSGRPFGYNEQFF. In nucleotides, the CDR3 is TGCGCCAGCAGCCAACAGACTAGCGGGAGGCCTTTTGGTTACAATGAGCAGTTCTTC.